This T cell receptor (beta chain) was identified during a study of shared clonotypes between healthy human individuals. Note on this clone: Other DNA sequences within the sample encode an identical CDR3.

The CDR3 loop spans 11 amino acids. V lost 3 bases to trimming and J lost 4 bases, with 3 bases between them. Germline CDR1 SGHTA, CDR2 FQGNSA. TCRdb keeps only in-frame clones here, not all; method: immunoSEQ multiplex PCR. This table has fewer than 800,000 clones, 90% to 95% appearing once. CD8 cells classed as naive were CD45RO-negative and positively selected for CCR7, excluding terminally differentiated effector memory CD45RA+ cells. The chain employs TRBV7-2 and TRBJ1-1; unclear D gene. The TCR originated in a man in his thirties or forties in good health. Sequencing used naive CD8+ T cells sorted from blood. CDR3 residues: CASSFGTEAFF. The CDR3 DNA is TGTGCCAGCAGCTTCGGCACTGAAGCTTTCTTT.